The next 26 T cell receptor beta chains were all read from a single sample in a study of blood T cells in healthy people across ages. With a J-beta primer mix and a sample-barcoded 5' primer, a second PCR ran about 7 to 12 cycles. TCRdb independently ran MiXCR on the 5' RACE reads; one entry per CDR3 protein. The repertoire holds fewer than 750,000 distinct CDR3 sequences, with over 40% as singletons. Sequencing was performed on blood. All receptors derive from a woman of 80 years or more in good health.

The count of this clonotype is one. One junction end does not reproduce the germline sequence, and a read error may be involved. The chain couples TRBV2 to TRBJ2-6, with no clear D. Germline CDR1 reads SNHLY; CDR2 reads FYNNEI. This CDR3 comprises 14 residues. The CDR3 sequence: CASRIGSGVNVLTF. The CDR3 DNA sequence: TGTGCCAGCAGAATCGGCTCTGGGGTCAACGTCCTGACTTTC. The full variable domain, in which reference TRBV2 and TRBJ2-6 provide the parts outside the CDR3, is EPEVTQTPSHQVTQMGQEVILRCVPISNHLYFYWYRQILGQKVEFLVSFYNNEISEKSEIFDDQFSVERPDGSNFTLKIRSTKLEDSAMYFCASRIGSGVNVLTFGAGSRLTVL.

This rearrangement joins TRBV6-2 or TRBV6-3 to TRBJ2-3; 10 bases line up with TRBD2. Germline V gene sequence: CDR1 MNHEY, CDR2 SVGEGT. The CDR3 consists of 19 residues. V trimming: 7 bases; J trimming: 0 bases; junction bases outside the gene matches: 16. The CDR3 is CASKAPSGRLGHSTDTQYF. In DNA, the CDR3 is TGTGCCAGCAAAGCGCCTAGCGGGAGACTAGGGCACAGCACAGATACGCAGTATTTT.

In this sample, this clonotype turned up a few times. This chain uses TRBV12-3 or TRBV12-4 with TRBJ1-1; a possible D gene is TRBD1 (6 bases). The CDR3 contains 13 residues. Trimming removed 4 bases at V and 7 bases at J, with 13 bases between. In DNA, the CDR3 is TGTGCCAGCAGTTCCGGGACACCCGATGAAGCTTTCTTT. Protein product: CASSSGTPDEAFF.

V gene TRBV9 combines with J gene TRBJ2-3; D is unclear. V was cut by 0 bases and J by 2 bases, with 10 bases left in between. Germline V gene data show CDR1 as SGDLS and CDR2 as YYNGEE. The CDR3 contains 15 residues. Written as DNA, the CDR3 is TGTGCCAGCAGCGTAGCCGGTAGAACCACAGATACGCAGTATTTT. Translated: CASSVAGRTTDTQYF.

This clonotype was seen only a few times. The chain carries TRBV20-1 and TRBJ1-2; 11 positions agree with TRBD1. Unmatched junction bases numbered 5, after V lost 3 bases and J lost 8 bases. Germline assignment: CDR1 DFQATT and CDR2 SNEGSKA (reference sequence). The CDR3 is 13 residues long. The CDR3 bases are TGCAGTGCTAGTCGGGACAGGGGGGGCGGCTACACCTTC. This gives the protein CSASRDRGGGYTF.

The table lists this clonotype with many counts. V gene TRBV29-1 combines with J gene TRBJ2-2; 7 bases agree with TRBD1. The CDR3 is made up of 14 amino acids. The germline V gene encodes CDR1 SQVTM and CDR2 ANQGSEA. The V and J ends lost 7 bases and 3 bases, in that order; junction bases with no gene match: 8. CDR3 loop: CSGGRQGYTGELFF. The CDR3 coding sequence is TGCAGCGGGGGACGACAGGGCTACACCGGGGAGCTGTTTTTT.

This clonotype was seen only a few times. The DNA of the CDR3 is TGTGCCAGCAGACGCCAATGGTGGCAGGATGGGAACACCGGGGAGCTGTTTTTT. Translated: CASRRQWWQDGNTGELFF. The chain is built from TRBV6-1 and TRBJ2-2; D uncertain. This CDR3 comprises 18 residues. Germline-derived CDR1 and CDR2 are MNHNS and SASEGT. Trimming left V 6 bases short and J 1 base short, with 21 bases between.

The chain couples TRBV27 to TRBJ1-1, with 9 nucleotides matching TRBD1. J was trimmed by 7 bases and V by 5 bases; bases with no gene match: 5. This CDR3 contains 13 residues. Germline V gene data show CDR1 as MNHEY and CDR2 as SMNVEV (reference sequence). In DNA form, the CDR3 reads TGTGCCAGCAGTGGACAGGGGCGGGGTGAAGCTTTCTTT. This sequence encodes CASSGQGRGEAFF.

V is TRBV12-3 or TRBV12-4 and J is TRBJ1-2, with D maybe TRBD1 (5 bases). V was trimmed by 6 bases and J by 3 bases, leaving 14 bases between them. The CDR3 consists of 14 residues. The CDR3 nucleotides read TGTGCCAGCAGCTCGATGGGGGACGACTATGGCTACACCTTC. Translating it yields CASSSMGDDYGYTF.

The chain joins TRBV7-9 to TRBJ2-2; D unresolved. V lost 1 base and J 1 base, leaving 22 bases between the germline ends. CDR1 SEHNR and CDR2 FQNEAQ come from the germline V gene (reference sequence). The CDR3 runs to 20 residues. In DNA, the CDR3 is TGTGCCAGCAGCTTAGGTCCGGGTAGAACTGAAGTAATGAACACCGGGGAGCTGTTTTTT. The encoded protein is CASSLGPGRTEVMNTGELFF.

The CDR3 DNA reads TGTGCCAGCAGCCAAGCTGCGGGTAACTATGGCTACACCTTC. This encodes CASSQAAGNYGYTF. V is TRBV3-1 and J is TRBJ1-2; D gene ambiguous. The CDR3 totals 14 residues. Germline V gene lookup returns CDR1 LGHDT and CDR2 YNNKEL (reference sequence). V gave up 1 base and J gave up 1 base, with 7 bases separating them.

This clonotype was seen more than once but under ten times. The gene calls are TRBV6-5 and TRBJ2-7; D tentatively reads TRBD1 or TRBD2 (5 bases each). Germline lookup yields CDR1 MNHEY and CDR2 SVGAGI. This CDR3 region has 14 residues. Trimming stripped 7 bases from V and 2 bases from J, with 15 bases between. The DNA of the CDR3 is TGTGCCAGCACCCAAGGCCAGGGACCCTACGAGCAGTACTTC. This sequence encodes CASTQGQGPYEQYF.

This clonotype was picked up many times. The V gene is TRBV29-1, the J gene TRBJ2-3; D may be TRBD2 (6 bases). The CDR3 is 10 residues long. Germline V CDR1 and CDR2: SQVTM, ANQGSEA. Trimming stripped 3 bases from V and 11 bases from J, with 9 bases between. CDR3 protein: CSVERGVQYF. In DNA form, the CDR3 reads TGCAGCGTTGAGCGCGGGGTGCAGTATTTT.

Details on this clonotype: This may stem from a read error, because a much larger clone lies one nucleotide away. The genes are TRBV7-4 and TRBJ2-1; tentatively, D is TRBD2 (5 bases). CDR3 length equals 13 residues. Germline CDR1 and CDR2: SGHVT and SQSDAQ. The V gene lost 4 bases and the J gene lost 9 bases, with 13 bases spanning the gap. CDR3 residues: CASSSLVTSEQFF. For the CDR3, the DNA is TGTGCCAGCAGCTCACTAGTCACCAGTGAGCAGTTCTTC.

In this sample, this clonotype turned up many times. The chain is built from TRBV2 and TRBJ2-1; either TRBD1 or TRBD2 may fit D (5 bases each). CDR3 length equals 15 residues. The V end lost 4 bases, the J end lost 13 bases, and 23 bases lay between the germline ends. The germline CDR1 and CDR2 sequences are SNHLY and FYNNEI. DNA of the CDR3: TGTGCCAGCAGTGCCCGGGACGTCCCTCTTTCGAGTCAGTTCTTC. Translating gives CASSARDVPLSSQFF.

This clonotype came up a few times. The chain is built from TRBV25-1 and TRBJ2-5; 11 nucleotides line up with TRBD1. V lost 7 bases, J lost 5 bases, and 3 bases stayed unmatched. CDR1 is MGHDK, CDR2 SYGVNS, per germline. This CDR3 has 13 residues. Here the CDR3 reads CASTRDRGETQYF. CDR3 coding DNA: TGTGCCAGCACCCGGGACAGGGGGGAGACCCAGTACTTC.

This clonotype was detected ten times or more. V usage is TRBV27 and J usage is TRBJ1-5; maybe TRBD1 (6 bases). The V end was cut by 6 bases, the J end by 7 bases, with 16 bases between. The CDR3 is made up of 14 amino acids. Germline V gene sequence: CDR1 MNHEY, CDR2 SMNVEV (reference sequence). The CDR3 spells CASSPGQPYQPQHF. The CDR3 DNA is TGTGCCAGCAGCCCGGGACAACCTTACCAGCCCCAGCATTTT.

The CDR3 region is CASSDTGWHTEAFF. Here the CDR3 DNA reads TGTGCCAGCAGTGATACCGGGTGGCACACTGAAGCTTTCTTT. V gene TRBV12-3 or TRBV12-4 combines with J gene TRBJ1-1, with no clear D. The length of the CDR3 is 14 residues. Deletions cut 5 bases from V and 3 bases from J, with 13 bases between.

This rearrangement joins TRBV6-5 to TRBJ2-3; D not resolved. CDR1 and CDR2 (germline): MNHEY, SVGAGI. The CDR3 has 14 residues. Trimming took off 6 bases at V and 2 bases at J, with 12 bases between the two ends. The DNA for the CDR3 is TGTGCCAGCAGACCACCGGGTTACACAGATACGCAGTATTTT. Translation gives CASRPPGYTDTQYF.

The chain combines TRBV6-2 or TRBV6-3 with TRBJ1-1; D is unclear. CDR1 and CDR2 (germline): MNHEY, SVGEGT. This CDR3 contains 15 residues. Deletions cut 7 bases from V and 4 bases from J, with 19 bases between. For the CDR3, the DNA is TGTGCCAGCAATCCCGTCTACTTTGACGGCACTGAAGCTTTCTTT. It encodes CASNPVYFDGTEAFF.

In its sample, this clonotype was seen many times. The chain employs TRBV6-2 or TRBV6-3 and TRBJ1-2; D unresolved. The V end was cut by 6 bases, the J end by 0 bases, with 8 bases between. CDR1 and CDR2 from the germline V gene are MNHEY and SVGEGT. This CDR3 has 13 residues. CDR3 DNA: TGTGCCAGCAGCGACACTTCTAACTATGGCTACACCTTC. It translates to CASSDTSNYGYTF.

The V and J genes are TRBV20-1 and TRBJ2-1, with D perhaps matching TRBD2 (6 bases). This CDR3 region has 11 residues. Germline V gene lookup returns CDR1 DFQATT and CDR2 SNEGSKA (reference sequence). The CDR3 region is CGGWYPNEQFF. CDR3 bases: TGCGGGGGGTGGTATCCGAATGAGCAGTTCTTC.

This clonotype was recorded once. The rearrangement joins TRBV25-1 to TRBJ2-1; D possibly matches TRBD1 or TRBD2 (5 bases each). CDR3 length equals 14 residues. CDR1 is MGHDK and CDR2 is SYGVNS in the germline V gene. Trimming removed 7 bases from V and 4 bases from J, with 14 bases in between. The CDR3 protein is CASNPGRVYNEQFF. In DNA form, the CDR3 reads TGTGCCAGCAACCCGGGACGGGTGTACAATGAGCAGTTCTTC.

The genes are TRBV18 and TRBJ2-6; D perhaps matches TRBD2 (5 bases). V lost 1 base and J 8 bases, leaving 12 bases between the germline ends. This CDR3 region has 15 residues. From germline, CDR1 is KGHSH and CDR2 LQKENI. This CDR3 reads CASSPLGEGSNVLTF. CDR3 in DNA: TGTGCCAGCTCACCACTGGGAGAGGGATCCAACGTCCTGACTTTC.

J is TRBJ1-6 and V is TRBV18; 11 bases match TRBD1. Germline V gene lookup returns CDR1 KGHSH and CDR2 LQKENI. V shed 5 bases and J 7 bases; nucleotides not matched to a gene: 7. The CDR3 contains 16 residues. Here the CDR3 DNA reads TGTGCCAGCTCAGCCGGACAGGGGGCGGAAAATTCACCCCTCCACTTT. It specifies CASSAGQGAENSPLHF.

This chain connects TRBV20-1 to TRBJ1-6; 10 positions match TRBD1. After removal of 5 bases from V and 10 bases from J, the junction contained 11 bases not matched to a gene. In germline, CDR1 is DFQATT, CDR2 SNEGSKA (reference sequence). The CDR3 is made up of 15 amino acids. CDR3 protein: CSAPTGTGELSPLHF. The CDR3 bases are TGCAGTGCTCCAACAGGGACAGGGGAGTTATCACCCCTCCACTTT.